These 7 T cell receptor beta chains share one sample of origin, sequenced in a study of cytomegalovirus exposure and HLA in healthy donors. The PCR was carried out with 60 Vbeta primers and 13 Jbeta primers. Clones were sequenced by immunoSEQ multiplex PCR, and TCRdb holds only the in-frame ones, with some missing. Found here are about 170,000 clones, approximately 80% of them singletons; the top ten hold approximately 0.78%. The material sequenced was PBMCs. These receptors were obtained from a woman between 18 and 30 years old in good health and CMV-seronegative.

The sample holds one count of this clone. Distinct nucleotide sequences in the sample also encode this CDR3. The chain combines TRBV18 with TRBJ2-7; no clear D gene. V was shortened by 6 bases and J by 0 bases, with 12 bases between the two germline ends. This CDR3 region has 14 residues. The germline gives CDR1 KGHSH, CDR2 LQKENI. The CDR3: CASSPGGASYEQYF. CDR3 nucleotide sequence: TGTGCCAGCTCCCCCGGTGGAGCCTCCTACGAGCAGTACTTC.

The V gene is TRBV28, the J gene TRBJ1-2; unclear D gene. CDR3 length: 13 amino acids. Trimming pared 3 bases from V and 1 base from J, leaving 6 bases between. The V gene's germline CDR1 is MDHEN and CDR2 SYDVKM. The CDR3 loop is CASSFTSNYGYTF. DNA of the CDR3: TGTGCCAGCAGTTTCACCAGTAACTATGGCTACACCTTC.

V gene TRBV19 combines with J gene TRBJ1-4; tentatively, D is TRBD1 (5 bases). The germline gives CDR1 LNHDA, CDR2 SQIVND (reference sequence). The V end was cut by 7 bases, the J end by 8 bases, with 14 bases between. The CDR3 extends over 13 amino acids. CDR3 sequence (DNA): TGTGCCAGTATGGGGGGTGCTAGGGAAAAACTGTTTTTT. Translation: CASMGGAREKLFF.

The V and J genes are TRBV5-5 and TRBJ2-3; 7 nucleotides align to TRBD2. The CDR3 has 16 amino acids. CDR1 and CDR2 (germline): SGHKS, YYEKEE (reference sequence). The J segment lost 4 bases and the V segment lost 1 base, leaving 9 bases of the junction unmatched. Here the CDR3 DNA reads TGTGCCAGCAGCTTGATTGGCGGGAGTAACGCAGATACGCAGTATTTT. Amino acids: CASSLIGGSNADTQYF.

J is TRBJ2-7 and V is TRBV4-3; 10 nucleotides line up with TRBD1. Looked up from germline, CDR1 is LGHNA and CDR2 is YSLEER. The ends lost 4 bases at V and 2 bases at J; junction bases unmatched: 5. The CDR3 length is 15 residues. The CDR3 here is CASSLTGTGAYEQYF. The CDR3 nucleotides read TGCGCCAGCAGCCTTACCGGGACAGGGGCCTACGAGCAGTACTTC.

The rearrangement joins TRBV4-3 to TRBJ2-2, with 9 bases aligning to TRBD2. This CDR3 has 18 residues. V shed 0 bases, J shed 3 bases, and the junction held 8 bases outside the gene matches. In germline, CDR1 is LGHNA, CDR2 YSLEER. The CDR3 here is CASSQEGSGRLDTGELFF. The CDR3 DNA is TGCGCCAGCAGCCAAGAGGGTAGCGGGAGACTCGACACCGGGGAGCTGTTTTTT.

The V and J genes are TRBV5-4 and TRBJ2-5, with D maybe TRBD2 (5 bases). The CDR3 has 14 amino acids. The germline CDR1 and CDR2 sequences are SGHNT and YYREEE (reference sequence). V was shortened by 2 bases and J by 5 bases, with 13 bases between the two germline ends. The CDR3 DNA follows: TGTGCCAGCAGCTTAGGGCTCGGGGAGGAGACCCAGTACTTC. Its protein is CASSLGLGEETQYF.